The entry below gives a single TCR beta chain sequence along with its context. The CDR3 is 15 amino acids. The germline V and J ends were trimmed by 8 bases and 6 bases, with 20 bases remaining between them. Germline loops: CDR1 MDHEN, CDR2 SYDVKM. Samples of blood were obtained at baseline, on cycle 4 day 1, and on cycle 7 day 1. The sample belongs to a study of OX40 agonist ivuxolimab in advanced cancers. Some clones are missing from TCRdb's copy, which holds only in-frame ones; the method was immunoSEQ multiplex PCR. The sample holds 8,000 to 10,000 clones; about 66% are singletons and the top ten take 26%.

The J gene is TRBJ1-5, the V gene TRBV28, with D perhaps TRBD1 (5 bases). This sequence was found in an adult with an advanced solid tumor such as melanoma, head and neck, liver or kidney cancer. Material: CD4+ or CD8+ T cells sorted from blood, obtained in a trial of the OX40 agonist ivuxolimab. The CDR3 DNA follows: TGTGCCAGCTTCCGGAACCGGGACCCCGGTCAGCCCCAGCATTTT. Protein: CASFRNRDPGQPQHF.